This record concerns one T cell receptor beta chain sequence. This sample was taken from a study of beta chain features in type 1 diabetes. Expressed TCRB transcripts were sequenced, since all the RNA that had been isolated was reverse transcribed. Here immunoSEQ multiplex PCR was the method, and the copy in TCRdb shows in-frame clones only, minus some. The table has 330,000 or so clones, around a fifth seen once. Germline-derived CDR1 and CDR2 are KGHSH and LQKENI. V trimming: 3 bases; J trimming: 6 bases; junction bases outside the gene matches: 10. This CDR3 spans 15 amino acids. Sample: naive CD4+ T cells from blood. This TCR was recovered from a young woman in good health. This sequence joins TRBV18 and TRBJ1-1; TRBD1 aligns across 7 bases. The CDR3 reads CASSPLGQDRSEAFF. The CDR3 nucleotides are TGTGCCAGCTCACCCCTCGGACAGGACAGATCTGAAGCTTTCTTT.